One and the same sample provided the 10 T cell receptor beta chains below, sequenced in a study of shared clonotypes between healthy human individuals (dated by TCRdb to the early 2020s). Receptor amplification or capture employed the immunoSEQ multiplex PCR assay. In TCRdb, the immuneACCESS table is reduced to in-frame sequences with V and J assigned. These tables do not hold every clone; where another copy was compared, an unresolved V gene accounts for under half, and the others remain unexplained. The sample contains 950,000 to 1,200,000 clones, approximately 80% of them found a single time. The top ten hold approximately 0.9% of the sample. Material for sequencing was memory CD4+ T cells from PBMCs. This sample's cell subset or site label indicates: CD45RA-negative fraction. The receptors were sampled from a man between 18 and 35 years old in good health. Some clones in this sample may be carry-over from other donors' samples.

The chain links TRBV7-9 to TRBJ1-1; D gene unclear. Trimming took off 1 base at V and 5 bases at J, with 11 bases between the two ends. Germline values: CDR1 SEHNR, CDR2 FQNEAQ (reference sequence). This CDR3 spans 14 amino acids. CDR3 sequence (DNA): TGTGCCAGCAGCTTAGTATCCTCCGGGACTGAAGCTTTCTTT. Its translation: CASSLVSSGTEAFF.

The chain links TRBV7-3 to TRBJ2-1, with 7 bases fitting TRBD1. The CDR3 has 17 amino acids. From germline, CDR1 is SGHTA and CDR2 FQGTGA. V dropped 5 bases and J dropped 7; count of bases not matched to a gene: 17. CDR3 coding DNA: TGTGCCAGCAGCCCTGAAGGGGGCCTATCTTCCGGGAATGAGCAGTTCTTC. This codes for CASSPEGGLSSGNEQFF.

The chain is built from TRBV4-3 and TRBJ1-2, with D perhaps matching TRBD1 (6 bases). This CDR3 contains 16 residues. CDR1 is LGHNA, CDR2 YSLEER, per germline. With 0 bases removed from V and 2 bases from J, the gap between germline ends came to 13 bases. CDR3 amino acids: CASSQEPAGGNYGYTF. As DNA, the CDR3 is TGCGCCAGCAGCCAAGAACCTGCCGGGGGCAACTATGGCTACACCTTC.

The V and J genes are TRBV15 and TRBJ2-7; D may be TRBD1 (5 bases). Germline CDR1 and CDR2: LNHNV and YYDKDF (reference sequence). Trimming left V 5 bases short and J 4 bases short, with 12 bases between. The CDR3 loop spans 13 amino acids. This chain's CDR3 is CATSPRESYEQYF. CDR3 coding DNA: TGTGCCACCAGCCCCAGGGAATCTTACGAGCAGTACTTC.

This rearrangement joins TRBV18 to TRBJ2-5; D possibly corresponds to TRBD1 (6 bases). V was trimmed by 3 bases and J by 5 bases, leaving 13 bases between them. The CDR3 consists of 14 residues. Germline-derived CDR1 and CDR2 are KGHSH and LQKENI. CDR3 loop: CASSPAARGETQYF. CDR3 DNA sequence: TGTGCCAGCTCACCGGCAGCAAGGGGGGAGACCCAGTACTTC.

This clone was recorded only once. The chain uses TRBV9 and TRBJ2-5, with a tentative D call TRBD1 (5 bases). The CDR3 totals 19 residues. Germline V gene sequence: CDR1 SGDLS, CDR2 YYNGEE. Trimming left V 4 bases short and J 2 bases short, with 27 bases between. The DNA of the CDR3 is TGTGCCAGCAGCCACTCGGTTGAAGGGGCGGATTTCCGGCAAGAGACCCAGTACTTC. Amino acids: CASSHSVEGADFRQETQYF.

The rearrangement links TRBV7-2 to TRBJ1-2, with 9 bases that match TRBD1. Germline trimming cut 5 bases from V and 3 bases from J; bases unmatched to any gene: 4. The CDR3 sequence is 14 residues long. Germline assignment: CDR1 SGHTA and CDR2 FQGNSA. In nucleotides, the CDR3 is TGTGCCAGCAGCCCCGGGACAGGGTACTATGGCTACACCTTC. It encodes CASSPGTGYYGYTF. Combining the CDR3 with reference TRBV7-2 and TRBJ1-2 gives the whole variable domain GAGVSQSPSNKVTEKGKDVELRCDPISGHTALYWYRQSLGQGLEFLIYFQGNSAPDKSGLPSDRFSAERTGGSVSTLTIQRTQQEDSAVYLCASSPGTGYYGYTFGSGTRLTVV.

The table lists this clone with a count of one. The sample holds other DNA sequences that translate to the same CDR3. The V gene is TRBV28, the J gene TRBJ1-1; TRBD1 might be the D (5 bases). Germline CDR1 reads MDHEN; CDR2 reads SYDVKM. Trimming took 3 bases from V and 11 from J, leaving 13 bases between them. The CDR3 is 12 residues long. This CDR3 reads CASSLSTRGAFF. The CDR3 nucleotides are TGTGCCAGCAGTTTGTCGACAAGGGGTGCTTTCTTT.

This clone was seen more than once but under ten times. V and J are TRBV7-3 and TRBJ1-3; no clear D gene. Trimming removed 0 bases from V and 8 bases from J, with 11 bases in between. Germline CDR1 and CDR2: SGHTA and FQGTGA. The CDR3 extends over 14 amino acids. The CDR3 here is CASSLTGNGDTIYF. The CDR3 DNA is TGTGCCAGCAGCTTAACGGGGAACGGCGACACCATATATTTT. The whole variable domain, filled in from reference TRBV7-3 and TRBJ1-3, reads GAGVSQTPSNKVTEKGKYVELRCDPISGHTALYWYRQSLGQGPEFLIYFQGTGAADDSGLPNDRFFAVRPEGSVSTLKIQRTERGDSAVYLCASSLTGNGDTIYFGEGSWLTVV.

The DNA of the CDR3 is TGTGCCAGCAGCCCTAGCGGGAGAGGGAGTGAGCAGTTCTTC. It specifies CASSPSGRGSEQFF. V and J are TRBV4-2 and TRBJ2-1; 10 positions agree with TRBD2. The CDR3 contains 14 residues. Per the germline V gene, CDR1 is LGHNA and CDR2 is YNFKEQ. Trimming cost V 4 bases and J 9 bases; bases outside gene matches: 6.